This passage covers 26 T cell receptor beta chains from one sample sequenced in a study of beta chain features in type 1 diabetes (dated by TCRdb to 2017 to 2018). The protocol used for the library was the immunoSEQ multiplex PCR assay. The High Capacity cDNA Reverse Transcription Kit was used to reverse transcribe all of the isolated RNA, meaning that expressed TCRB transcripts were what got sequenced. TCRdb re-hosts the immuneACCESS table, in-frame sequences only. Its copies lack some clones; in the studies checked, an unresolved V gene accounts for under half of them, and the cause for the rest is not known. The sample records 350,000 to 450,000 clones, over 13% of which are singletons. The top ten clonotypes cover approximately 0.019% of the sample. Sequencing was done on a sample of naive CD4+ T cells from blood. The cell subset or site label, read with the paper, signifies: true naive CD4+ T cells. The receptors stem from a woman between 18 and 30 years old in good health.

This chain joins TRBV15 and TRBJ2-3, with 9 positions matching TRBD2. Germline V CDR1 and CDR2: LNHNV, YYDKDF (reference sequence). V lost 6 bases, J lost 4 bases, and 5 bases stayed unmatched. The CDR3 loop spans 14 amino acids. The CDR3: CATRREGSADTQYF. CDR3 nucleotide sequence: TGTGCCACCAGGCGGGAGGGCTCCGCAGATACGCAGTATTTT.

The chain recombines TRBV30 with TRBJ2-3, with D unresolved. V lost 4 bases and J 0 bases, leaving 8 bases between the germline ends. Germline V gives CDR1 GTSNPN, CDR2 SVGIG (reference sequence). This CDR3 has 13 residues. The CDR3 coding sequence is TGTGCCTGGACTAAGAGGAGCACAGATACGCAGTATTTT. Translation: CAWTKRSTDTQYF.

The CDR3, as DNA: TGCAGCGCCAGGACAGGAAGCTCTGGAAACACCATATATTTT. It yields the protein CSARTGSSGNTIYF. The chain carries TRBV29-1 and TRBJ1-3, with 7 bases identical to TRBD1. Germline-derived CDR1 and CDR2 are SQVTM and ANQGSEA. The CDR3 loop spans 14 amino acids. The V gene end was trimmed by 7 bases and the J gene end by 0 bases; junction bases not matched to a gene: 6.

The chain is built from TRBV4-1 and TRBJ2-1, with TRBD2 as a possible D gene (5 bases). The V end lost 0 bases, the J end lost 4 bases, and 16 bases lay between the germline ends. CDR1 MGHRA and CDR2 YSYEKL come from the germline V gene. This CDR3 contains 17 residues. The CDR3 protein is CASSQDSSGSGYNEQFF. DNA of the CDR3: TGCGCCAGCAGCCAAGATTCATCTGGGTCGGGGTACAATGAGCAGTTCTTC.

The genes are TRBV27 and TRBJ1-5; 7 positions match TRBD1. V trimming: 3 bases; J trimming: 5 bases; junction bases outside the gene matches: 1. This CDR3 is built from 13 residues. In germline, CDR1 is MNHEY, CDR2 SMNVEV (reference sequence). The CDR3 sequence is CASSFRGYQPQHF. Here the CDR3 DNA reads TGTGCCAGCAGTTTCAGGGGGTATCAGCCCCAGCATTTT.

This clone was seen more than once but under ten times. J is TRBJ2-5 and V is TRBV20-1; D remains unclear. Germline CDR1 DFQATT, CDR2 SNEGSKA (reference sequence). Trimming removed 4 bases at V and 5 bases at J, with 8 bases between. The CDR3 runs 11 residues. The CDR3 coding sequence is TGCAGTGCTACCGCAGTTGAGACCCAGTACTTC. It is translated as CSATAVETQYF.

Only a few counts were recorded for this clone. J is TRBJ1-2 and V is TRBV28; possibly TRBD1 for D (5 bases). Germline V gene sequence: CDR1 MDHEN, CDR2 SYDVKM. The CDR3 runs to 14 residues. Trimming stripped 3 bases from V and 3 bases from J, with 11 bases between. CDR3 in amino acids: CASSFSGGDYGYTF. The CDR3 coding sequence is TGTGCCAGCAGTTTCTCCGGGGGAGACTATGGCTACACCTTC.

The chain carries TRBV7-2 and TRBJ1-2; no definite D call. The CDR3 spans 14 residues. Germline values: CDR1 SGHTA, CDR2 FQGNSA. Between the trimmed V and J ends, which lost 3 bases and 6 bases, there was a span of 14 bases. CDR3 sequence (DNA): TGTGCCAGCAGCTTTCGTCAGTCAGTCCATGGCTACACCTTC. Translation: CASSFRQSVHGYTF.

The chain recombines TRBV7-9 with TRBJ1-1, with D possibly TRBD1 on 6 matching bases. This CDR3 is built from 13 residues. The V end lost 7 bases, the J end lost 5 bases, and 14 bases lay between the germline ends. Germline loops: CDR1 SEHNR, CDR2 FQNEAQ (reference sequence). The CDR3 protein is CASIYRVETEAFF. CDR3 sequence (DNA): TGTGCCAGCATCTACAGGGTCGAGACTGAAGCTTTCTTT. Together with reference TRBV7-9 and TRBJ1-1, the CDR3 gives the full variable domain: DTGVSQNPRHKITKRGQNVTFRCDPISEHNRLYWYRQTLGQGPEFLTYFQNEAQLEKSRLLSDRFSAERPKGSFSTLEIQRTEQGDSAMYLCASIYRVETEAFFGQGTRLTVV.

The genes are TRBV30 and TRBJ2-7; TRBD2 is a possible D gene (6 bases). V was clipped by 2 bases and J by 11 bases, with 16 bases between them. Germline CDR1 GTSNPN, CDR2 SVGIG (reference sequence). The CDR3 covers 12 residues. CDR3 nucleotide sequence: TGTGCCTGGAGTCCCCCCGGGGGAGCAGAGTACTTC. Translation: CAWSPPGGAEYF. Full variable domain (missing parts from reference TRBV30 and TRBJ2-7): SQTIHQWPATLVQPVGSPLSLECTVEGTSNPNLYWYRQAAGRGLQLLFYSVGIGQISSEVPQNLSASRPQDRQFILSSKKLLLSDSGFYLCAWSPPGGAEYFGPGTRLTVT.

This clone showed up just a few times. CDR3 loop: CASSFPGTGGRNEQFF. CDR3 DNA sequence: TGTGCCAGCAGTTTCCCAGGGACAGGGGGCAGAAATGAGCAGTTCTTC. The genes are TRBV28 and TRBJ2-1, with 12 bases fitting TRBD1. Germline-derived CDR1 and CDR2 are MDHEN and SYDVKM. The CDR3 is 16 amino acids. V shed 3 bases and J 7 bases; nucleotides not matched to a gene: 7.

The J gene is TRBJ2-5, the V gene TRBV25-1, with no clear D. The V gene lost 4 bases and the J gene lost 5 bases, with 11 bases spanning the gap. The CDR3 is 13 residues long. Per germline, CDR1 MGHDK and CDR2 SYGVNS. The CDR3 is CASSAAIRETQYF. Written as DNA, the CDR3 is TGTGCCAGCAGTGCAGCGATACGGGAGACCCAGTACTTC. The complete variable domain, with remaining parts taken from reference TRBV25-1 and TRBJ2-5, reads EADIYQTPRYLVIGTGKKITLECSQTMGHDKMYWYQQDPGMELHLIHYSYGVNSTEKGDLSSESTVSRIRTEHFPLTLESARPSHTSQYLCASSAAIRETQYFGPGTRLLVL.

The gene calls are TRBV5-4 and TRBJ2-2, with D uncertain. The CDR3 totals 15 residues. V was pared by 1 base and J by 5 bases, with 12 bases between. The germline V gene has CDR1 SGHNT and CDR2 YYREEE (reference sequence). DNA of the CDR3: TGTGCCAGCAGCTTGTGGAGCGATGGAACCGGGGAGCTGTTTTTT. As protein: CASSLWSDGTGELFF. The full variable domain, in which reference TRBV5-4 and TRBJ2-2 provide the parts outside the CDR3, is ETGVTQSPTHLIKTRGQQVTLRCSSQSGHNTVSWYQQALGQGPQFIFQYYREEENGRGNFPPRFSGLQFPNYSSELNVNALELDDSALYLCASSLWSDGTGELFFGEGSRLTVL.

This clone was counted only a few times. This rearrangement joins TRBV28 to TRBJ2-1, with TRBD1 matching over 7 bases. Germline CDR1 is MDHEN and CDR2 is SYDVKM. The CDR3 loop spans 12 amino acids. The CDR3 bases are TGTGCATCAGGGGGTACCCTCAGTGAGCAGTTCTTC. It codes for CASGGTLSEQFF. The whole variable domain, remainder taken from reference TRBV28 and TRBJ2-1, is DVKVTQSSRYLVKRTGEKVFLECVQDMDHENMFWYRQDPGLGLRLIYFSYDVKMKEKGDIPEGYSVSREKKERFSLILESASTNQTSMYLCASGGTLSEQFFGPGTRLTVL.

The J gene is TRBJ1-5, the V gene TRBV5-1; possibly TRBD1 for D (6 bases). The germline V and J ends were trimmed by 0 bases and 7 bases, with 14 bases remaining between them. The CDR3 has 15 amino acids. The V gene's germline CDR1 is SGHRS and CDR2 YFSETQ. In nucleotides, the CDR3 is TGCGCCAGCAGCTTGGCGGGGGGGCTTACCCAGCCCCAGCATTTT. Protein sequence: CASSLAGGLTQPQHF. The complete variable domain, with remaining parts taken from reference TRBV5-1 and TRBJ1-5, reads KAGVTQTPRYLIKTRGQQVTLSCSPISGHRSVSWYQQTPGQGLQFLFEYFSETQRNKGNFPGRFSGRQFSNSRSEMNVSTLELGDSALYLCASSLAGGLTQPQHFGDGTRLSIL.

The chain uses TRBV28 and TRBJ1-1, with D possibly TRBD1 on 6 matching bases. Trimming left V 6 bases short and J 8 bases short, with 16 bases between. The V gene's germline CDR1 is MDHEN and CDR2 SYDVKM. The CDR3 loop spans 13 amino acids. CDR3: CASSPQGPREAFF. The DNA of the CDR3 is TGTGCCAGCAGCCCTCAGGGGCCGAGGGAAGCTTTCTTT.

The V call is TRBV4-3, the J call TRBJ2-1; maybe TRBD2 (5 bases). Trimming removed 4 bases from V and 9 bases from J, with 16 bases in between. The CDR3 extends over 14 amino acids. Germline CDR1 reads LGHNA; CDR2 reads YSLEER. CDR3 in DNA: TGCGCCAGCAGCCTAGGGCAAACGGGAACTGAGCAGTTCTTC. This gives the protein CASSLGQTGTEQFF.

A few counts support this clone. This chain joins TRBV29-1 and TRBJ2-7, with 7 bases fitting TRBD1. The V segment lost 7 bases and the J segment 7 bases; nucleotides outside the gene matches: 10. Germline CDR1 and CDR2: SQVTM and ANQGSEA. CDR3 length: 12 residues. CDR3: CSAGTAYVEQYF. The CDR3 DNA reads as TGCAGCGCCGGGACAGCCTACGTTGAGCAGTACTTC.

This clone has more than one count but fewer than ten. J is TRBJ2-7 and V is TRBV5-1, with 13 bases lining up with TRBD2. The V segment lost 4 bases and the J segment 3 bases; nucleotides outside the gene matches: 7. This CDR3 spans 16 amino acids. Germline lookup yields CDR1 SGHRS and CDR2 YFSETQ. The CDR3 bases are TGCGCCAGCAGCGTCACCGGGACTAGCGGGAACTACGAGCAGTACTTC. Its translation: CASSVTGTSGNYEQYF.

V gene TRBV6-1 combines with J gene TRBJ1-4; 8 bases match TRBD1. V was pared by 6 bases and J by 8 bases, with 11 bases of the junction left unmatched. Per germline, CDR1 MNHNS and CDR2 SASEGT. The CDR3 contains 15 residues. The CDR3 spells CASSDRGTGGEKLFF. CDR3 sequence (DNA): TGTGCCAGCAGCGATCGAGGGACAGGAGGGGAAAAACTGTTTTTT.

This clone was observed a handful of times. V gene TRBV7-9 combines with J gene TRBJ2-5; D unclear. V was shortened by 5 bases and J by 0 bases, with 4 bases between the two germline ends. Germline lookup yields CDR1 SEHNR and CDR2 FQNEAQ (reference sequence). The CDR3 is 12 residues long. The CDR3 loop reads CASSGYQETQYF. The CDR3 nucleotides are TGTGCCAGCAGCGGCTACCAAGAGACCCAGTACTTC.

The sample holds a few counts of this clone. The chain employs TRBV28 and TRBJ2-7; maybe TRBD2 (6 bases). Germline V gene sequence: CDR1 MDHEN, CDR2 SYDVKM. Deletions cut 4 bases from V and 1 base from J, with 14 bases between. The CDR3 loop spans 15 amino acids. The CDR3 loop is CASSSLGLNSYEQYF. CDR3 DNA: TGTGCCAGCAGTTCCTTGGGACTTAATTCCTACGAGCAGTACTTC.

This clone occurred a few times. The sample contains more than one DNA sequence encoding this CDR3. The rearrangement links TRBV5-1 to TRBJ2-3; 15 nucleotides align to TRBD2. This CDR3 spans 16 amino acids. J was trimmed by 3 bases and V by 4 bases; bases with no gene match: 3. Germline V gene sequence: CDR1 SGHRS, CDR2 YFSETQ. CDR3: CASSPGLAGGTDTQYF. CDR3 sequence (DNA): TGCGCCAGCAGCCCCGGACTAGCGGGAGGGACAGATACGCAGTATTTT. Variable domain in full (rest from reference TRBV5-1 and TRBJ2-3): KAGVTQTPRYLIKTRGQQVTLSCSPISGHRSVSWYQQTPGQGLQFLFEYFSETQRNKGNFPGRFSGRQFSNSRSEMNVSTLELGDSALYLCASSPGLAGGTDTQYFGPGTRLTVL.

This clone came up once. V and J are TRBV5-6 and TRBJ1-5; 8 nucleotides align to TRBD1. The CDR3 spans 13 residues. CDR1 SGHDT and CDR2 YYEEEE come from the germline V gene. Trimming took 4 bases from V and 7 from J; bases not matched to a gene: 4. CDR3 DNA: TGTGCCAGCAGCATCTGGACAGGGCAGCCCCAGCATTTT. Protein sequence: CASSIWTGQPQHF.

This clone was seen more than once but under ten times. V is TRBV7-9 and J is TRBJ2-5; 10 bases are a match to TRBD2. This CDR3 comprises 16 residues. Germline values: CDR1 SEHNR, CDR2 FQNEAQ (reference sequence). Losses at the gene ends were 5 bases for V and 2 bases for J; bases not matched to a gene: 8. For the CDR3, the DNA is TGTGCCAGCAGCCTTTGGGCTAGCGGGGGTCAAGAGACCCAGTACTTC. It codes for CASSLWASGGQETQYF.

A few counts support this clone. V and J are TRBV30 and TRBJ2-5; tentatively, D is TRBD1 (6 bases). Germline lookup yields CDR1 GTSNPN and CDR2 SVGIG (reference sequence). CDR3 length equals 13 residues. The germline V and J ends were trimmed by 3 bases and 9 bases, with 17 bases remaining between them. This chain's CDR3 is CAWSPLGKGAQYF. The CDR3 coding sequence is TGTGCCTGGAGCCCATTGGGGAAGGGGGCCCAGTACTTC.